This entry is about one TCR beta chain. The antigen is unknown. These data are taken from a study of T cells expressing NK-cell markers. TCRdb reanalyzed the 5' RACE reads, giving one entry per CDR3 protein sequence and no DNA. The table for this sample gives 150,000 or so distinct CDR3 sequences. Per the germline V gene, CDR1 is DFQATT and CDR2 is SNEGSKA (reference sequence). The CDR3 is 16 residues long. Regarding the study as a whole: Specificity for HCMV among expanded NKG2C+ T cell clones was not established. Several of the donors carried dominant NKG2C+ clonotypes that took up about 1.0-7.0% of their CD8+ T cells.

Sample: blood T cells: a sorted CD56 or NKG2C T cell subset, CD4+ or CD8+ T cells, or bulk PBMC T cells (not recorded which). The clonotype was recovered from a woman between 18 and 70 years old in good health. The chain uses TRBV20-1 and TRBJ2-1; TCRdb indicates TRBD1, and absent DNA this call remains unverified. The CDR3 here is CSARDWVVDRGYLEFF.